This TCR beta chain emerged from a study of blood T cells in healthy people across ages. Points from the study as a whole: TCR beta diversity per million T cells fell roughly linearly with age.

Notes on this clonotype: Its antigen is not known.

Combining a sample-barcoded 5' primer with a J-beta primer mix, a second PCR ran for 7 to 11 cycles. MiXCR was run by TCRdb on the 5' RACE reads, yielding one entry per CDR3 protein. The data show 800,000 or so distinct CDR3 sequences, approximately 25% seen once. The CDR3 consists of 12 residues. Looked up from germline, CDR1 is MGHRA and CDR2 is YSYEKL. Deletions cut 3 bases from V and 9 bases from J, with 10 bases between. A further study also used this sample, focusing on T cells of mothers and their children. That study adds: Reads obtained per mother exceeded 9.5 million TCR beta CDR3 reads, with a few million obtained per child. Slightly higher overlap, not significant, was seen in related mother-child pairs than in unrelated pairs.

The source is a boy aged 5-17 years in good health. Sequencing input: blood. V and J are TRBV4-1 and TRBJ2-3, with a possible D match to TRBD1 (5 bases). CDR3 amino acids: CASSQGQRTQYF. Here the CDR3 DNA reads TGCGCCAGCAGCCAGGGGCAACGGACGCAGTATTTT.